Shown below are 32 T cell receptor beta chains from a single sample sequenced in a study of molecular identifiers for immune sequencing clone quantification. A single record per CDR3 protein comes from TCRdb applying MiXCR to the PCR reads. The sample shows 460,000 or so distinct CDR3 sequences, roughly 23% of them seen only once. Sequenced input: naive CD8+ T cells from blood, with Jurkat cell RNA spiked in. Stated subset: FACS-sorted CD8+CD4-CCR7+CD45RA+ naive T cells. The receptors shown here come from a human donor in good health. Some libraries in this study had Jurkat cell RNA spiked in.

This clonotype has just a few counts. The chain recombines TRBV11-2 with TRBJ1-1; tentatively, D is TRBD1 (6 bases). The V gene's germline CDR1 is SGHAT and CDR2 FQNNGV. The V gene lost 2 bases and the J gene lost 3 bases, with 10 bases spanning the gap. The CDR3 spans 14 residues. As DNA, the CDR3 is TGTGCCAGCAGCTTAAGGGGGTCGGACACTGAAGCTTTCTTT. Translation: CASSLRGSDTEAFF.

V is TRBV7-6 and J is TRBJ2-6; D uncertain. The germline V gene has CDR1 SGHVS and CDR2 FNYEAQ. V was shortened by 1 base and J by 2 bases, with 6 bases between the two germline ends. CDR3 size: 15 residues. As DNA, the CDR3 is TGTGCCAGCAGCTTAGATGGCCCTGGGGCCAACGTCCTGACTTTC. This translates into CASSLDGPGANVLTF.

The chain employs TRBV6-2 or TRBV6-3 and TRBJ2-7, with TRBD1 matching over 10 bases. After removal of 6 bases from V and 6 bases from J, the junction contained 14 bases not matched to a gene. Germline V CDR1 and CDR2: MNHEY, SVGEGT. The CDR3 has 16 amino acids. The CDR3 DNA follows: TGTGCCAGCAGAGACTCGGACAGGGGGGAAGGAGGCGAGCAGTACTTC. This gives the protein CASRDSDRGEGGEQYF.

About this clonotype itself: Since a much larger clone is just one base distant, this may be a read error. The V and J genes are TRBV20-1 and TRBJ2-7; D is perhaps TRBD1 or TRBD2 (6 bases each). This CDR3 spans 14 amino acids. CDR1 is DFQATT and CDR2 is SNEGSKA in the germline V gene (reference sequence). The CDR3 reads CGARRAQTGYEQYF. DNA for the CDR3: TGCGGTGCTAGGAGGGCCCAGACAGGCTACGAGCAGTACTTC.

This clonotype was observed a few times. V usage is TRBV21-1 and J usage is TRBJ1-1; TRBD1, the D gene given by the table, was not confirmed from the DNA. TRBV21-1 is tagged as a pseudogene. The CDR3 length is 15 residues. CDR3 sequence: CASSKKGRGDTEAFF. CDR3 coding DNA: TGTGCCAGCAGTAAAAAGGGCAGAGGGGACACTGAAGCTTTCTTT.

This clonotype appeared a few times. The V and J genes are TRBV4-3 and TRBJ2-2, with D maybe TRBD1 (5 bases). Germline V gene sequence: CDR1 LGHNA, CDR2 YSLEER. The length of the CDR3 is 16 residues. V lost 0 bases to trimming and J lost 4 bases, with 12 bases between them. CDR3 region: CASSQDLQGITGELFF. The CDR3 DNA follows: TGCGCCAGCAGCCAAGACTTGCAGGGAATCACCGGGGAGCTGTTTTTT.

This clonotype was found a few times. This chain uses TRBV10-3 with TRBJ2-7; D possibly uses TRBD1 or TRBD2 (5 bases each). CDR3 length: 15 amino acids. V shed 0 bases and J shed 7 bases, with 16 bases lying between them. Looked up from germline, CDR1 is ENHRY and CDR2 is SYGVKD. CDR3 bases: TGTGCCATCAGTGAGTCACTGGACACCCCGGGGGAGCAGTACTTC. Its translation is CAISESLDTPGEQYF.

This clonotype was counted many times. The gene calls are TRBV6-1 and TRBJ2-7; D perhaps matches TRBD2 (7 bases). CDR1 and CDR2 (germline): MNHNS, SASEGT. This CDR3 spans 16 amino acids. V was cut by 6 bases and J by 2 bases, with 20 bases left in between. The CDR3 DNA follows: TGTGCCAGCAGCCCCGAACCCCCGGGGGGCGCCTACGAGCAGTACTTC. Amino acids: CASSPEPPGGAYEQYF.

This clonotype was recorded many times. V gene TRBV6-1 combines with J gene TRBJ2-3, with TRBD2 as a possible D gene (6 bases). Looked up from germline, CDR1 is MNHNS and CDR2 is SASEGT. Between the trimmed V and J ends, which lost 4 bases and 2 bases, there was a span of 16 bases. This CDR3 spans 16 amino acids. For the CDR3, the DNA is TGTGCCAGCAGTGTGTTCTGGGCGGGGTCCACAGATACGCAGTATTTT. Protein: CASSVFWAGSTDTQYF.

In DNA, the CDR3 is TGTGCCAGCAGCCAAGTCCGGACAGGGACCCCTAACTATGGCTACACCTTC. Residues: CASSQVRTGTPNYGYTF. The rearrangement joins TRBV3-1 to TRBJ1-2, with TRBD1 matching over 8 bases. CDR3 size: 17 residues. Germline values: CDR1 LGHDT, CDR2 YNNKEL (reference sequence). V lost 1 base to trimming and J lost 0 bases; unmatched junction nucleotides: 7.

This clonotype was found many times. The chain employs TRBV3-1 and TRBJ2-2, with D unresolved. V was pared by 0 bases and J by 0 bases, with 11 bases between. The CDR3 loop spans 17 amino acids. CDR1 and CDR2 from the germline V gene are LGHDT and YNNKEL (reference sequence). The CDR3 spells CASSQDQPASNTGELFF. CDR3 sequence (DNA): TGTGCCAGCAGCCAAGATCAACCGGCCTCGAACACCGGGGAGCTGTTTTTT.

This clonotype was counted only a few times. V usage is TRBV7-2 and J usage is TRBJ2-5; 9 nucleotides agree with TRBD2. The germline V gene encodes CDR1 SGHTA and CDR2 FQGNSA. The J segment lost 4 bases and the V segment lost 5 bases, leaving 14 bases of the junction unmatched. CDR3 length: 17 residues. The DNA for the CDR3 is TGTGCCAGCAGCAAGACCCCAAGGCGGGAGGGCCCAGAGACCCAGTACTTC. As protein: CASSKTPRREGPETQYF.

This chain joins TRBV11-2 and TRBJ2-7, with 9 bases aligning to TRBD2. The CDR3 consists of 19 residues. After removal of 5 bases from V and 7 bases from J, the junction contained 24 bases not matched to a gene. The germline V gene encodes CDR1 SGHAT and CDR2 FQNNGV. The CDR3 reads CASSHRSPWSSGIPTEQYF. In DNA, the CDR3 is TGTGCCAGCAGCCACCGTAGCCCCTGGTCTAGCGGGATACCTACGGAGCAGTACTTC.

In its sample, this clonotype was seen a few times. The gene calls are TRBV28 and TRBJ1-4; no firm D call. V lost 9 bases, J lost 11 bases, and 19 bases lay in between. This CDR3 comprises 13 residues. CDR1 is MDHEN, CDR2 SYDVKM, per germline. The CDR3 region has the DNA TGTGCCAGTCGCGGCAAAGCAATGTGGAAACTGTTTTTT. This gives the protein CASRGKAMWKLFF.

The chain combines TRBV2 with TRBJ2-7; D gene uncertain. Germline V CDR1 and CDR2: SNHLY, FYNNEI. The CDR3 loop spans 14 amino acids. The V gene lost 1 base and the J gene lost 0 bases, with 7 bases spanning the gap. For the CDR3, the DNA is TGTGCCAGCAGTGAAGGAACCAACTCCTACGAGCAGTACTTC. Protein: CASSEGTNSYEQYF. Combining the CDR3 with reference TRBV2 and TRBJ2-7 gives the whole variable domain EPEVTQTPSHQVTQMGQEVILRCVPISNHLYFYWYRQILGQKVEFLVSFYNNEISEKSEIFDDQFSVERPDGSNFTLKIRSTKLEDSAMYFCASSEGTNSYEQYFGPGTRLTVT.

On this clonotype itself: It may be a read error: a sequence one base away is much more abundant. The J gene is TRBJ2-3, the V gene TRBV12-3 or TRBV12-4; the match to TRBD2 covers 11 bases. With V trimmed by 3 bases and J by 1 base, 15 bases remained unmatched. This CDR3 has 20 residues. CDR3 nucleotides: TGTGCCAGCAGTTTTTACTCACTAGCGGGAGTCCGGGGGGGCACAGATACGCAGTATTTT. Translation gives CASSFYSLAGVRGGTDTQYF.

For this clonotype: Being one base from a much bigger clone, this may be a read error. This chain links TRBV29-1 with TRBJ2-3; 14 bases agree with TRBD2. The CDR3 is 16 residues long. Looked up from germline, CDR1 is SQVTM and CDR2 is ANQGSEA. The CDR3 protein is CSAKGLAGDPTDTQCF. The CDR3, as DNA: TGCAGCGCCAAGGGACTAGCGGGGGACCCCACAGATACGCAGTGTTTT.

This clonotype has more than one count but fewer than ten. Its ends do not fully match the called genes, so a read error is possible. This chain links TRBV28 with TRBJ2-2; TRBD1 aligns across 12 bases. This CDR3 comprises 16 residues. From germline, CDR1 is MDHEN and CDR2 SYDVKM. The CDR3, as DNA: TGTGCCAGCGGTTTATGGGGACAGGGGGCTGCCGGGGAGCTGTTTTTT. Translated: CASGLWGQGAAGELFF.

The count of this clonotype is one. A much more abundant neighbour one base away suggests this may be a read error. This chain links TRBV11-2 with TRBJ2-3; D may be TRBD2 (5 bases). CDR3 length equals 16 residues. Germline V gives CDR1 SGHAT, CDR2 FQNNGV. The CDR3 loop reads CANSLFLAQDTDTQYF. In DNA form, the CDR3 reads TGTGCCAACAGCTTATTTCTAGCCCAGGACACAGATACGCAGTATTTT.

This clonotype showed up many times. The chain carries TRBV28 and TRBJ2-3; 9 bases are a match to TRBD2. This CDR3 contains 17 residues. V shed 1 base and J 2 bases; nucleotides not matched to a gene: 7. CDR1 and CDR2 from the germline V gene are MDHEN and SYDVKM. This chain's CDR3 is CASSLLELAGDTDTQYF. CDR3 DNA sequence: TGTGCCAGCAGTTTATTAGAACTAGCGGGTGACACAGATACGCAGTATTTT.

The rearrangement links TRBV4-3 to TRBJ2-5, with 11 bases identical to TRBD2. Germline CDR1 and CDR2: LGHNA and YSLEER. The trim removed 1 base at V and 4 bases at J, leaving 11 bases unmatched. There are 18 residues in the CDR3. DNA for the CDR3: TGCGCCAGCAGCCAAGTCGGGTTCGGACTAGCGGGCCGAGAGACCCAGTACTTC. It yields the protein CASSQVGFGLAGRETQYF.

There are many counts of this clonotype. This chain links TRBV6-6 with TRBJ2-1, with D unclear. Trimming removed 2 bases from V and 7 bases from J, with 9 bases in between. This CDR3 is 13 amino acids long. Germline V gives CDR1 MNHNY, CDR2 SVGAGI (reference sequence). CDR3 DNA sequence: TGTGCCAGCAGTTACCTAGGACCGAATGAGCAGTTCTTC. Protein product: CASSYLGPNEQFF.

There are many counts of this clonotype. This chain uses TRBV4-1 with TRBJ1-1, with 7 bases matching TRBD1. This CDR3 spans 15 amino acids. V lost 2 bases and J lost 5; bases outside the gene matches: 8. From germline, CDR1 is MGHRA and CDR2 YSYEKL. The CDR3 sequence: CASSQHRGIVTEAFF. For the CDR3, the DNA is TGCGCCAGCAGCCAACACAGGGGCATAGTGACTGAAGCTTTCTTT.

This clonotype was counted only a few times. This chain uses TRBV7-9 with TRBJ1-4; TRBD1 matches 11 bases. V shed 3 bases, J shed 4 bases, and the junction held 4 bases outside the gene matches. CDR1 is SEHNR, CDR2 FQNEAQ, per germline (reference sequence). This CDR3 is built from 16 residues. DNA for the CDR3: TGTGCCAGCAGCTTGGGACAGGGGGACCTTAATGAAAAACTGTTTTTT. This translates into CASSLGQGDLNEKLFF.

To note about this clonotype: Since a much larger clone is just one base distant, this may be a read error. The CDR3 does not end in the conserved phenylalanine or tryptophan, so this is likely a read error. This chain connects TRBV20-1 to TRBJ2-5, with no clear D. Trimming took 2 bases from V and 1 from J, leaving 8 bases between them. Germline CDR1 and CDR2: DFQATT and SNEGSKA (reference sequence). The CDR3 is 13 residues long. CDR3 in DNA: TGCAGTGCTAGAAGAAAGACCCAAGAGACCCAGTACTGC. Amino acids: CSARRKTQETQYC.

This clonotype was seen only a few times. The CDR3, as DNA: TGTGCCAGCAACTGGGGGGCGGAAGCTTTCTTT. Its translation: CASNWGAEAFF. The V gene is TRBV27, the J gene TRBJ1-1, with D maybe TRBD1 (6 bases). Germline-derived CDR1 and CDR2 are MNHEY and SMNVEV (reference sequence). Trimming took 7 bases from V and 8 from J, leaving 11 bases between them. The length of the CDR3 is 11 residues.

The chain joins TRBV19 to TRBJ1-5, with D maybe TRBD1 (5 bases). The CDR3 loop spans 15 amino acids. Germline V gene data show CDR1 as LNHDA and CDR2 as SQIVND (reference sequence). The V end was cut by 6 bases, the J end by 10 bases, with 22 bases between. The DNA of the CDR3 is TGTGCCAGTAGGGGGGGAACTCGTGGTATTACCCCCCAGCATTTT. It encodes CASRGGTRGITPQHF.

Only a few counts were recorded for this clonotype. The DNA of the CDR3 is TGTGCCAGCAGCTTGGGGGGCAGGGCGAATGAAAAACTGTTTTTT. Its protein is CASSLGGRANEKLFF. The V and J genes are TRBV7-2 and TRBJ1-4; possible D gene TRBD1, 6 bases. Trimming cost V 3 bases and J 5 bases, with 13 bases left between them. This CDR3 is built from 15 residues. Germline loops: CDR1 SGHTA, CDR2 FQGNSA. The full variable domain, in which reference TRBV7-2 and TRBJ1-4 provide the parts outside the CDR3, is GAGVSQSPSNKVTEKGKDVELRCDPISGHTALYWYRQSLGQGLEFLIYFQGNSAPDKSGLPSDRFSAERTGGSVSTLTIQRTQQEDSAVYLCASSLGGRANEKLFFGSGTQLSVL.

The chain links TRBV20-1 to TRBJ2-7, with D perhaps TRBD1 or TRBD2 (5 bases each). CDR3 size: 14 residues. Germline CDR1 reads DFQATT; CDR2 reads SNEGSKA (reference sequence). V lost 6 bases and J 0 bases, leaving 15 bases between the germline ends. The CDR3 bases are TGCAGTGCGGGGGACCGAGCCACCTCCTACGAGCAGTACTTC. Translating gives CSAGDRATSYEQYF.

The V gene is TRBV11-2, the J gene TRBJ2-7; tentative D call: TRBD2 (6 bases). Germline V gene sequence: CDR1 SGHAT, CDR2 FQNNGV. The V end lost 4 bases, the J end lost 7 bases, and 17 bases lay between the germline ends. The CDR3 runs 14 residues. The CDR3 nucleotides read TGTGCCAGCAGCTCTTACGGGAGCGGGCAAGAGCAGTACTTC. Amino acid sequence: CASSSYGSGQEQYF.

This clonotype was seen many times. The chain couples TRBV29-1 to TRBJ2-1; the D gene is possibly TRBD2 (6 bases). V was shortened by 4 bases and J by 4 bases, with 11 bases between the two germline ends. The CDR3 runs to 13 residues. The germline V gene has CDR1 SQVTM and CDR2 ANQGSEA. The CDR3 is CSVAGVGYNEQFF. CDR3 sequence (DNA): TGCAGCGTTGCGGGAGTGGGTTACAATGAGCAGTTCTTC.

The chain carries TRBV5-1 and TRBJ2-3; D ambiguous. The CDR3 extends over 15 amino acids. The V end was cut by 2 bases, the J end by 6 bases, with 16 bases between. Germline assignment: CDR1 SGHRS and CDR2 YFSETQ. The CDR3 sequence is CASSLDRCALDTQYF. CDR3 nucleotide sequence: TGCGCCAGCAGCTTAGATCGGTGTGCTTTGGATACGCAGTATTTT.